Below are 21 T cell receptor beta chains sequenced from a single sample in a study of OX40 agonist ivuxolimab in advanced cancers. Generated by immunoSEQ multiplex PCR, the TCRdb table keeps only in-frame clones and is missing some. The data hold about 82,000 clones, with about 85% observed a single time. Sample: CD4+ or CD8+ T cells sorted from blood, taken in a trial of the OX40 agonist ivuxolimab. All receptors derive from an adult with an advanced solid tumor such as melanoma, head and neck, liver or kidney cancer.

This chain's CDR3 is CASSYSDRGVLDEQFF. CDR3 nucleotide sequence: TGTGCCAGCAGTTACTCGGACAGGGGTGTTCTCGATGAGCAGTTCTTC. The chain joins TRBV6-6 to TRBJ2-1; TRBD1 matches 9 bases. The CDR3 has 16 residues. The V and J ends lost 0 bases and 8 bases, in that order; junction bases with no gene match: 8. In germline, CDR1 is MNHNY, CDR2 SVGAGI (reference sequence).

The chain links TRBV2 to TRBJ2-3; D might be TRBD2 (5 bases). The ends were cut back, 4 bases at V and 1 base at J, with 9 bases in the middle. The CDR3 covers 14 residues. The germline CDR1 and CDR2 sequences are SNHLY and FYNNEI. The CDR3 protein is CASSVLAGTDTQYF. The CDR3 DNA sequence: TGTGCCAGCAGTGTGCTAGCTGGCACAGATACGCAGTATTTT.

This clone occurred once. The rearrangement uses TRBV2 and TRBJ2-3; 7 bases map to TRBD1. V lost 7 bases, J lost 3 bases, and 7 bases stayed unmatched. The CDR3 totals 14 residues. CDR1 and CDR2 (germline): SNHLY, FYNNEI. The CDR3 is CASTQGVLTDTQYF. CDR3 DNA: TGTGCCAGCACTCAGGGGGTTTTGACAGATACGCAGTATTTT.

V is TRBV4-1 and J is TRBJ2-3; TRBD2 matches at 10 bases. V was pared by 1 base and J by 6 bases, with 10 bases of the junction left unmatched. Germline lookup yields CDR1 MGHRA and CDR2 YSYEKL. The CDR3 is 17 residues long. The CDR3 nucleotides are TGCGCCAGCAGCCAAGGAGACCTAGCGGGGGCGGGGGATACGCAGTATTTT. As protein: CASSQGDLAGAGDTQYF.

The chain has TRBV7-3 and TRBJ1-5, with D perhaps matching TRBD1 (5 bases). CDR1 and CDR2 from the germline V gene are SGHTA and FQGTGA. V gave up 5 bases and J gave up 3 bases, with 8 bases separating them. The CDR3 runs 13 residues. For the CDR3, the DNA is TGTGCCAGCAGCCGGGACTACAATCAGCCCCAGCATTTT. Translated: CASSRDYNQPQHF. Variable domain in full (rest from reference TRBV7-3 and TRBJ1-5): GAGVSQTPSNKVTEKGKYVELRCDPISGHTALYWYRQSLGQGPEFLIYFQGTGAADDSGLPNDRFFAVRPEGSVSTLKIQRTERGDSAVYLCASSRDYNQPQHFGDGTRLSIL.

V gene TRBV4-2 combines with J gene TRBJ2-7; the D is unclear. Trimming cost V 0 bases and J 7 bases, with 16 bases left between them. From germline, CDR1 is LGHNA and CDR2 YNFKEQ. This CDR3 is 15 amino acids long. The CDR3 DNA reads as TGTGCCAGCAGCCAAGAGTCAGGCTCGGAGAGGGAGCAGTACTTC. Its protein is CASSQESGSEREQYF.

V and J are TRBV30 and TRBJ2-7; maybe TRBD1 (6 bases). The ends were cut back, 1 base at V and 1 base at J, with 14 bases in the middle. Germline CDR1 and CDR2: GTSNPN and SVGIG (reference sequence). This CDR3 region has 15 residues. Here the CDR3 reads CAWSDRRTGSYEQYF. Written as DNA, the CDR3 is TGTGCCTGGAGTGACCGAAGAACAGGGTCCTACGAGCAGTACTTC.

V is TRBV5-6 and J is TRBJ2-5; 9 bases are shared with TRBD1. The DNA matches TRBJ2-7 better at its end, which makes the J call doubtful. Germline V gene lookup returns CDR1 SGHDT and CDR2 YYEEEE. This CDR3 region has 14 residues. The CDR3 sequence is CASSFDRGAGEQYF. The CDR3 DNA reads as TGTGCCAGCAGCTTTGACAGGGGGGCCGGCGAGCAGTACTTC.

This sequence joins TRBV27 and TRBJ2-5; D is ambiguous. Deletions cut 0 bases from V and 10 bases from J, with 15 bases between. CDR3 length: 14 residues. Germline CDR1 reads MNHEY; CDR2 reads SMNVEV (reference sequence). CDR3 region: CASSLSVNTRNQYF. DNA of the CDR3: TGTGCCAGCAGTTTATCGGTGAACACCCGGAACCAGTACTTC.

V is TRBV7-9 and J is TRBJ2-6; tentatively, D is TRBD2 (5 bases). Germline CDR1 SEHNR, CDR2 FQNEAQ (reference sequence). This CDR3 is 13 amino acids long. Deletions cut 10 bases from V and 4 bases from J, with 11 bases between. CDR3 sequence (DNA): TGTGCCACCCAAACGGGGGGGGCCAACGTCCTGACTTTC. As protein: CATQTGGANVLTF. The whole variable domain, remainder taken from reference TRBV7-9 and TRBJ2-6, is DTGVSQNPRHKITKRGQNVTFRCDPISEHNRLYWYRQTLGQGPEFLTYFQNEAQLEKSRLLSDRFSAERPKGSFSTLEIQRTEQGDSAMYLCATQTGGANVLTFGAGSRLTVL.

V is TRBV30 and J is TRBJ1-4; tentatively, D is TRBD1 (5 bases). This CDR3 region has 14 residues. Germline assignment: CDR1 GTSNPN and CDR2 SVGIG (reference sequence). Trimming pared 1 base from V and 7 bases from J, leaving 13 bases between. The CDR3 region is CAWSEGVDGEKLFF. As DNA, the CDR3 is TGTGCCTGGAGTGAAGGGGTAGACGGTGAAAAACTGTTTTTT.

The table lists this clone with a few counts. DNA for the CDR3: TGTGCCAGCAGCCGAGACAGGGGGAATTCACCCCTCCACTTT. Translated, it gives CASSRDRGNSPLHF. The V call is TRBV28, the J call TRBJ1-6; 9 nucleotides match TRBD1. Trimming removed 6 bases from V and 7 bases from J; junction bases left unmatched: 4. Germline assignment: CDR1 MDHEN and CDR2 SYDVKM. CDR3 length: 14 amino acids. Full variable domain (outside the CDR3, taken from reference TRBV28 and TRBJ1-6): DVKVTQSSRYLVKRTGEKVFLECVQDMDHENMFWYRQDPGLGLRLIYFSYDVKMKEKGDIPEGYSVSREKKERFSLILESASTNQTSMYLCASSRDRGNSPLHFGNGTRLTVT.

Worth noting for this clone: The junction departs from the called germline gene at one end, perhaps through a read error. The rearrangement links TRBV2 to TRBJ1-4; 7 bases line up with TRBD1. CDR1 and CDR2 (germline): SNHLY, FYNNEI. The CDR3 length is 15 residues. The CDR3 sequence is CAGSEGLGGNEKLFF. DNA for the CDR3: TGTGCCGGCAGTGAAGGGTTAGGGGGCAATGAAAAACTGTTTTTT.

V gene TRBV6-1 combines with J gene TRBJ2-7; 8 positions match TRBD2. CDR3 length: 14 residues. Germline-derived CDR1 and CDR2 are MNHNS and SASEGT. Germline trimming cut 6 bases from V and 5 bases from J; bases unmatched to any gene: 9. In DNA, the CDR3 is TGTGCCAGCAGATTTGGCGGGGGGTCCCACGAGCAGTACTTC. Encoded protein: CASRFGGGSHEQYF.

J is TRBJ2-1 and V is TRBV5-4, with TRBD1 matching 9 bases. Germline V gene sequence: CDR1 SGHNT, CDR2 YYREEE (reference sequence). CDR3 length: 12 amino acids. V dropped 3 bases and J dropped 10; count of bases not matched to a gene: 2. The CDR3 DNA reads as TGTGCCAGCAGCTCGACAGGGGGAGAGCAGTTCTTC. The encoded protein is CASSSTGGEQFF.

The gene calls are TRBV28 and TRBJ2-7; 9 bases align to TRBD1. CDR3 length: 16 residues. V lost 4 bases and J lost 5; bases outside the gene matches: 12. Per the germline V gene, CDR1 is MDHEN and CDR2 is SYDVKM. CDR3: CASSYLATGGPHEQYF. The CDR3, as DNA: TGTGCCAGCAGTTATCTCGCCACAGGGGGCCCCCACGAGCAGTACTTC.

V and J are TRBV6-5 and TRBJ1-2; D gene ambiguous. The CDR3 runs to 13 residues. Germline CDR1 MNHEY, CDR2 SVGAGI. Trimming removed 6 bases at V and 8 bases at J, with 16 bases between. The CDR3 bases are TGTGCCAGCAGCGACTACCTCCTCGGGGGCTACACCTTC. Encoded protein: CASSDYLLGGYTF.

The rearrangement joins TRBV2 to TRBJ2-2, with D perhaps matching TRBD2 (5 bases). Germline assignment: CDR1 SNHLY and CDR2 FYNNEI. The CDR3 runs to 14 residues. Trimming removed 6 bases from V and 0 bases from J, with 8 bases in between. The CDR3 spells CASRRAPNTGELFF. CDR3 bases: TGTGCCAGCAGGAGGGCCCCGAACACCGGGGAGCTGTTTTTT.

This clone was observed a single time. This rearrangement joins TRBV18 to TRBJ1-1; weak D call: TRBD1 (5 bases). Germline assignment: CDR1 KGHSH and CDR2 LQKENI. Trimming removed 0 bases from V and 4 bases from J, with 12 bases in between. This CDR3 is built from 15 residues. The CDR3 sequence is CASSPPIRRATEAFF. The CDR3 bases are TGTGCCAGCTCACCACCGATTCGCAGGGCCACTGAAGCTTTCTTT.

V is TRBV10-3 and J is TRBJ1-5, with D uncertain. V was pared by 4 bases and J by 6 bases, with 1 base between. The CDR3 spans 10 residues. CDR1 and CDR2 from the germline V gene are ENHRY and SYGVKD. CDR3 in amino acids: CAISVQPQHF. CDR3 bases: TGTGCCATCAGTGTTCAGCCCCAGCATTTT.

The chain is built from TRBV5-4 and TRBJ2-2, with 9 bases lining up with TRBD1. The CDR3 is 17 residues long. The ends lost 4 bases at V and 7 bases at J; junction bases unmatched: 14. The germline gives CDR1 SGHNT, CDR2 YYREEE (reference sequence). The CDR3 sequence: CASSSAPGTGIVGELFF. Here the CDR3 DNA reads TGTGCCAGCAGCAGCGCCCCCGGGACAGGGATAGTCGGGGAGCTGTTTTTT.